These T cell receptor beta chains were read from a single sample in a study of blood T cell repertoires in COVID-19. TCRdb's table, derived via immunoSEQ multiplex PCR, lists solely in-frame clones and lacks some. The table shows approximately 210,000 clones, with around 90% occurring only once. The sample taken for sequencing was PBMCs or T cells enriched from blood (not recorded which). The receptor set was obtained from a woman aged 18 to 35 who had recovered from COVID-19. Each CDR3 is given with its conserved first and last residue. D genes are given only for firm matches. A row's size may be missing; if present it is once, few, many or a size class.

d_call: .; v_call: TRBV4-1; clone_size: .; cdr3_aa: CASSQGVLETQYF
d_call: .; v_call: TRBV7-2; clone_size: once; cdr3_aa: CASSRGIGTIGTEAFF
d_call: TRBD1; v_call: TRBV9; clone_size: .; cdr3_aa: CASSPHPGGANEKLFF
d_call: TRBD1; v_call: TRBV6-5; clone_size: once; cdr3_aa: CATGTAEAGELFF
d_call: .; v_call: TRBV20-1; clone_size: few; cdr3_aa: CSAADTYEQYF
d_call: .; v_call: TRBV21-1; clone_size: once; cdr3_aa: CASSKGAGGEAGYNEQFF
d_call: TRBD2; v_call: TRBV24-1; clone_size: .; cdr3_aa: CATSDTGGEFETQYF
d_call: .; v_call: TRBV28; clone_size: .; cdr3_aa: CASSGTGGRSYEQYF
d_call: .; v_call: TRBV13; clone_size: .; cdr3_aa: CASSLSRGNSPLHF
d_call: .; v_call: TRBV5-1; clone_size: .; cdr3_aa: CASSLESQGTQQFF
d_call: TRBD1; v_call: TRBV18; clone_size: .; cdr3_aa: CASSQQGAKGNTIYF
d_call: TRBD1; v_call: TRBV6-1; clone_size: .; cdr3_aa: CASSEGRGLEQYF
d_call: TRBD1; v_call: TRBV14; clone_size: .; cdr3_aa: CASSRILGTDTEAFF
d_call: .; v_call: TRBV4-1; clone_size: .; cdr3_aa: CASSQVGVFYGYTF
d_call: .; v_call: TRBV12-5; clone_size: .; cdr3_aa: CASGLVLVRVTDSGNTIYF
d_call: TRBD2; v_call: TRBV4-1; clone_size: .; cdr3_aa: CASSHPASGRSQETQYF
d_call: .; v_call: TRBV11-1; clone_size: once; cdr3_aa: CASSSTSTQYF
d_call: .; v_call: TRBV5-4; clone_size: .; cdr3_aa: CASSHGQIYGYTF
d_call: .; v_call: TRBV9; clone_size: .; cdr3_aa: CASSAAVLTEAFF
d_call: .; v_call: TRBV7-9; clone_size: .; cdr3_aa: CASSFHEGGREKLFF
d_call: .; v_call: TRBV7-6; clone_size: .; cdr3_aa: CASSLARQGGNTIYF
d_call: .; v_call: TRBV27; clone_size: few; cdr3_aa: CASSLSALSGNTIYF
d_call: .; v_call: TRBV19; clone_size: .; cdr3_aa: CASSIQGFSPLHF
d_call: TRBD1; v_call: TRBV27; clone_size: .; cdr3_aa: CATRGHGGNTIYF
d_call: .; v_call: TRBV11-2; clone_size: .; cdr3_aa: CASSLDFSQPQHF
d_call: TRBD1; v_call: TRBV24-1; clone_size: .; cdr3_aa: CATLEGQGDTGELFF
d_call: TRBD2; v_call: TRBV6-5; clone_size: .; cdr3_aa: CASFRGGDENEQFF
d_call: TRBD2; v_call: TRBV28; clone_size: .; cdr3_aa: CASSASGASYNEQFF
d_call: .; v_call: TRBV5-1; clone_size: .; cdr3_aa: CASQTELNTEAFF
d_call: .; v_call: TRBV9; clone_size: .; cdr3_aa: CASSEQGHADPTETQYF
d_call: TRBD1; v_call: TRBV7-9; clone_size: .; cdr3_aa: CASSPGPGTGALLDGYTF
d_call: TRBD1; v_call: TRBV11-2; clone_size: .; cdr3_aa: CASSPTRTGSEKLFF
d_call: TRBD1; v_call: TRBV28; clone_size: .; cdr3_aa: CASRTGQGTSPLHF
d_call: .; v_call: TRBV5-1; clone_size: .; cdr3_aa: CASSLAEEIPYEQYF
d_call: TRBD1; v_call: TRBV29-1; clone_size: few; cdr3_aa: CSVGQGFTEAFF
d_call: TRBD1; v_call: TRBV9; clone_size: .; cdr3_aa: CASSVDRDRVPYSSGNTIYF
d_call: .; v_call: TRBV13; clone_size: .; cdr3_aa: CASSRNGREGYGYTF
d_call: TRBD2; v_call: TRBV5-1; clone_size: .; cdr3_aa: CASSFSSGGNNEQFF
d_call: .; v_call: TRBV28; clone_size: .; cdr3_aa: CASSLSDQPQHF
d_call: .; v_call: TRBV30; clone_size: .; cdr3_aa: CAWGGVTNEKLFF
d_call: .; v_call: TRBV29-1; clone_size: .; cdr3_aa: CSAAFSLAGNSPLHF